This entry concerns a single T cell receptor (beta chain). Its antigen remains unidentified. This record belongs to a study of T cell responses to AZD1222 COVID-19 vaccine. General study results and limits: No repertoire was sampled before or during the peak T cell response, only after it. There were vaccine-associated CD4 TCRs across spike, dominant at 160-218 and 743-854. Spike-specific TCR breadth and depth both grew after two AZD1222 doses. Just six people given AZD1222 tested seropositive at baseline.

Produced via immunoSEQ multiplex PCR; TCRdb's table is partial and in-frame only. The sample contains more than 150,000 clones, approximately 90% of which appear only once. CDR1 MGHDK and CDR2 SYGVNS come from the germline V gene. Trimming left V 8 bases short and J 4 bases short, with 11 bases between. This CDR3 is built from 12 residues. Sequences were derived from peripheral blood, sampled 28 days after the second AZD1222 dose. The TCR was taken from an adult who received the AZD1222 COVID-19 vaccine. J is TRBJ1-1 and V is TRBV25-1; D is unclear. Here the CDR3 reads CASGAGLTEAFF. The CDR3 region has the DNA TGTGCCAGCGGAGCCGGGCTCACTGAAGCTTTCTTT.